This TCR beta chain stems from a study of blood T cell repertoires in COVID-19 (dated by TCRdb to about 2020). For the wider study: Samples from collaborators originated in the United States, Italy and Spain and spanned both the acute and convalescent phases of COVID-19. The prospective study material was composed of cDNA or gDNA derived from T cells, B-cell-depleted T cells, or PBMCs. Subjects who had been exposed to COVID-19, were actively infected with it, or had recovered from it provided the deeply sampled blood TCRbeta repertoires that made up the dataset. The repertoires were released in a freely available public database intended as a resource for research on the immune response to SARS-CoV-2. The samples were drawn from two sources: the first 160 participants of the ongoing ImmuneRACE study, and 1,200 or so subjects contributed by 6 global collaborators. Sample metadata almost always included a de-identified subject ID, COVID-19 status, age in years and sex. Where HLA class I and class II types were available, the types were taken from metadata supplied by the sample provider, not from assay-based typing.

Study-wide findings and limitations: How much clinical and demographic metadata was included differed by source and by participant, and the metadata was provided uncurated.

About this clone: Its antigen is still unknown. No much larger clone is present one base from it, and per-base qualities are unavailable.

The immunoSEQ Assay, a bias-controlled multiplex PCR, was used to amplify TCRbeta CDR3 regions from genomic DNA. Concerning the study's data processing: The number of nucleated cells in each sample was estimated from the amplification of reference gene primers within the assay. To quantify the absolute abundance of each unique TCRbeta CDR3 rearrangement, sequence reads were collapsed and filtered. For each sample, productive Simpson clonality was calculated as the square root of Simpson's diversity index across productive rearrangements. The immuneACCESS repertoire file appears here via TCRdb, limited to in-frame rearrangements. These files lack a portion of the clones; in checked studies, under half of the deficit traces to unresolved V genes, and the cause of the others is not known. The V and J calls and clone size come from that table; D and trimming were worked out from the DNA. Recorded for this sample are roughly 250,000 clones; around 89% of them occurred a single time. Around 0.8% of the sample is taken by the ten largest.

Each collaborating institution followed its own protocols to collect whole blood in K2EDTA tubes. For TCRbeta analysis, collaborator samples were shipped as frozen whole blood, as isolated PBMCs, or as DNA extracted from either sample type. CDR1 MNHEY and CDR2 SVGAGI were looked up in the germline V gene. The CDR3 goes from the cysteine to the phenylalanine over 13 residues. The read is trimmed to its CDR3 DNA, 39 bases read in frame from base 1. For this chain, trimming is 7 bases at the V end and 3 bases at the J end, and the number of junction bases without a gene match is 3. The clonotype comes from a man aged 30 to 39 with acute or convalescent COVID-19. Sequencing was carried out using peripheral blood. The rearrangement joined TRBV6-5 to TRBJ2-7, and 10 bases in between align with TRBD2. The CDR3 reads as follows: CASKPSGSYEQYF. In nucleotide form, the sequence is TGTGCCAGCAAGCCTAGCGGGAGCTACGAGCAGTACTTC.